The 3 T cell receptor beta chains listed next were all sequenced from one sample in a study of cytomegalovirus exposure and HLA in healthy donors. With 60 Vbeta and 13 Jbeta primers, the PCR was carried out. Libraries were prepared by immunoSEQ multiplex PCR; TCRdb keeps only in-frame clonotypes and omits some of them. The repertoire consists of over 150,000 clones, with around 74% occurring once and the leading ten covering over 1.5%. The sample was PBMCs. These receptors were collected from a girl aged 10-17 years in good health and CMV-seropositive.

This clone came up a few times. The chain joins TRBV11-2 to TRBJ2-1, with TRBD2 identical over 7 bases. Unmatched junction bases numbered 13, after V lost 6 bases and J lost 8 bases. This CDR3 region has 15 residues. CDR1 SGHAT and CDR2 FQNNGV come from the germline V gene. CDR3 bases: TGTGCCAGCAGAGATGGACTAGGGGTAATGGATGAGCAGTTCTTC. The encoded protein is CASRDGLGVMDEQFF.

J is TRBJ2-1 and V is TRBV7-2, with D possibly matching TRBD2 (5 bases). The germline V and J ends were trimmed by 3 bases and 7 bases, with 7 bases remaining between them. The germline CDR1 and CDR2 sequences are SGHTA and FQGNSA. The length of the CDR3 is 12 residues. The CDR3 here is CASSFLANEQFF. CDR3 nucleotides: TGTGCCAGCAGCTTCCTAGCAAATGAGCAGTTCTTC.

The chain has TRBV5-1 and TRBJ2-3, with 12 bases aligning to TRBD2. V was pared by 7 bases and J by 8 bases, with 11 bases of the junction left unmatched. CDR1 SGHRS and CDR2 YFSETQ come from the germline V gene. This CDR3 has 15 amino acids. DNA for the CDR3: TGCGCCAGCGGGGACCCGACTAGCGGGGGAGGTACGCAGTATTTT. Its protein product is CASGDPTSGGGTQYF.